Shown below are 11 T cell receptor beta chains from a single sample sequenced in a study of CD8 T cells in ankylosing spondylitis (dated by TCRdb to the late 2010s). To prepare the library, 5' RACE was applied. This sample was sequenced with an Illumina HiSeq 2500. The raw public reads went through TCRdb reprocessing: fastp at Q25, MiXCR clone calling, in-frame beta chains kept. Rows are unified per CDR3 protein, each entry keeping the most common DNA and genes. The sample contains around 280,000 distinct CDR3 sequences, around 18% of them found a single time. Around 8% of the sample lies in the top ten. The sequencing sample was made of blood, either unsorted or a sorted T cell fraction (not recorded which). These receptors were collected from a male donor with ankylosing spondylitis or in good health (not recorded which).

This clonotype occurred a few times. The chain's CDR3 is CASSLDSEQYV. As DNA, the CDR3 is TGTGCCAGCAGCTTGGACAGCGAGCAGTACGTC. The rearrangement links TRBV12-3 or TRBV12-4 to TRBJ2-7; tentatively, D is TRBD1 (6 bases). The V end was cut by 6 bases, the J end by 6 bases, with 9 bases between. The CDR3 runs 11 residues.

This sequence joins TRBV5-1 and TRBJ1-1, with D perhaps matching TRBD1 (5 bases). Trimming left V 7 bases short and J 2 bases short, with 18 bases between. Per the germline V gene, CDR1 is SGHRS and CDR2 is YFSETQ. This CDR3 region has 15 residues. The CDR3 sequence is CASAPSQDSNTEAFF. CDR3 sequence (DNA): TGCGCCAGCGCGCCATCACAGGATTCTAACACTGAAGCTTTCTTT.

This clonotype was picked up many times. This chain connects TRBV27 to TRBJ2-3, with TRBD2 identical over 12 bases. CDR1 and CDR2 from the germline V gene are MNHEY and SMNVEV (reference sequence). Trimming removed 10 bases from V and 4 bases from J; junction bases left unmatched: 3. There are 13 residues in the CDR3. The DNA of the CDR3 is TGTGCCACTACTAGCGGGAGGCCAGATACGCAGTATTTT. Translating gives CATTSGRPDTQYF.

This clonotype was observed a few times. The chain is built from TRBV12-3 or TRBV12-4 and TRBJ2-1; D is ambiguous. The CDR3 length is 15 residues. Trimming left V 1 base short and J 7 bases short, with 14 bases between. Here the CDR3 reads CASSLEVHEINEQFF. CDR3 DNA sequence: TGTGCCAGCAGTTTAGAAGTCCACGAAATTAATGAGCAGTTCTTC.

This clonotype has a handful of counts. This chain links TRBV21-1 with TRBJ2-2. TRBV21-1 counts as a pseudogene. The CDR3 sequence is 13 residues long. CDR3 residues: CASSKALAGKLFF. The CDR3, as DNA: TGTGCCAGCAGCAAAGCGCTGGCAGGCAAGTTGTTTTTT.

The gene calls are TRBV15 and TRBJ1-2; no definite D call. The CDR3 is 18 amino acids. Germline V gene sequence: CDR1 LNHNV, CDR2 YYDKDF (reference sequence). V was shortened by 0 bases and J by 4 bases, with 21 bases between the two germline ends. DNA of the CDR3: TGTGCCACCAGCAGAGATCCCCCTTTTAGGAGCAGATCCTATGGCTACACCTTC. Amino acid sequence: CATSRDPPFRSRSYGYTF.

This clonotype was counted a few times. DNA for the CDR3: TGTGCCAGCAGTTTAGCAGGGGGTTTTTCCACAGATACGCAGTATTTT. This gives the protein CASSLAGGFSTDTQYF. The rearrangement uses TRBV27 and TRBJ2-3; TRBD1 agrees at 7 bases. Germline V gene sequence: CDR1 MNHEY, CDR2 SMNVEV (reference sequence). The length of the CDR3 is 16 residues. V was pared by 2 bases and J by 2 bases, with 7 bases of the junction left unmatched.

This chain connects TRBV12-3 or TRBV12-4 to TRBJ2-3; D may be TRBD1 or TRBD2 (6 bases each). V lost 7 bases and J lost 3, with 14 bases in between. This CDR3 spans 14 amino acids. This CDR3 is CASKGGDWTDTQYF. CDR3 bases: TGTGCCAGCAAGGGGGGCGATTGGACAGATACGCAGTATTTT.

This clonotype was observed a few times. The rearrangement joins TRBV4-2 to TRBJ1-4; D remains ambiguous. Trimming removed 3 bases from V and 8 bases from J, with 13 bases in between. The CDR3 is 14 amino acids. Germline V gene lookup returns CDR1 LGHNA and CDR2 YNFKEQ. This CDR3 reads CASSQEPVTEKLFF. CDR3 bases: TGTGCCAGCAGCCAGGAACCGGTAACCGAAAAACTGTTTTTT.

This clonotype was seen a single time. The genes are TRBV20-1 and TRBJ1-1; tentatively, D is TRBD1 (6 bases). Trimming removed 4 bases at V and 0 bases at J, with 9 bases between. Per the germline V gene, CDR1 is DFQATT and CDR2 is SNEGSKA (reference sequence). The CDR3 sequence is 13 residues long. The CDR3 DNA reads TGCAGTGCTACGGGGGGGCTGAACACTGAAGCTTTCTTT. Its translation is CSATGGLNTEAFF.

This clonotype was recorded at least ten times. The rearrangement links TRBV28 to TRBJ1-2, with D unclear. The germline V gene encodes CDR1 MDHEN and CDR2 SYDVKM. V lost 10 bases and J 4 bases, leaving 13 bases between the germline ends. This CDR3 region has 12 residues. For the CDR3, the DNA is TGTGCCACCTCAACCTACCCCTATGGCTACACCTTC. Translating gives CATSTYPYGYTF.